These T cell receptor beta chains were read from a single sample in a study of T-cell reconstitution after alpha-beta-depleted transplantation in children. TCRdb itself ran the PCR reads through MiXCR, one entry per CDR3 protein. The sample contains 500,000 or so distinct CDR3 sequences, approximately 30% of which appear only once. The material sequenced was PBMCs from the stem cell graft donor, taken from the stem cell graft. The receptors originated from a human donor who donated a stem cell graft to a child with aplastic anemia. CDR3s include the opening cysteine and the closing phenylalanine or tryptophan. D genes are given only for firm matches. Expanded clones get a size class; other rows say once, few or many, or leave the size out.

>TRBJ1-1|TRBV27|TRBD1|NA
CASSSERGPNTEAFF
TGTGCCAGCAGCTCCGAAAGGGGGCCAAACACTGAAGCTTTCTTT
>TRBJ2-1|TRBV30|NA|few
CAIARFVWDEQFF
TGTGCCATAGCGAGGTTTGTCTGGGATGAGCAGTTCTTC
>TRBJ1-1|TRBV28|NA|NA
CASSRPDRYTEAFF
TGTGCCAGCAGCCGGCCTGACCGGTACACTGAAGCTTTCTTT
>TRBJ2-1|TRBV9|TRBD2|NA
CASSVGASGSNEQFF
TGTGCCAGCAGCGTAGGGGCTAGCGGGAGTAATGAGCAGTTCTTC
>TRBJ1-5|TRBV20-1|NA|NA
CSARNSRNQPQHF
TGCAGTGCTCGTAACTCCCGCAATCAGCCCCAGCATTTT
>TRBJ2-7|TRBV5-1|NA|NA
CASSPLREQYF
TGCGCCAGCAGCCCGTTACGGGAGCAGTACTTC
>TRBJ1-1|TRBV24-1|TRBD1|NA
CATSFRGFQNTEAFF
TGTGCCACCAGTTTCAGGGGGTTCCAGAACACTGAAGCTTTCTTT
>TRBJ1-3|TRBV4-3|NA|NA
CASSQGEGNTIYF
TGCGCCAGCAGCCAGGGGGAGGGAAACACCATATATTTT
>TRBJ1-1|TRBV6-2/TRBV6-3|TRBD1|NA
CASSWTGWSAEAFF
TGTGCCAGCAGTTGGACAGGCTGGTCCGCTGAAGCTTTCTTT
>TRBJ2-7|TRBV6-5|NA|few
CASSSGTAAGREQYF
TGTGCCAGCAGTTCGGGGACCGCGGCGGGTCGGGAGCAGTACTTC